What follows is one TCR beta chain and its context. V dropped 4 bases and J dropped 7 bases, with 10 bases sitting between them. The germline V gene has CDR1 SGHTA and CDR2 FQGNSA. The CDR3 has 13 amino acids. This sample was taken from a study of blood T cell repertoires in COVID-19. Clones were sequenced by immunoSEQ multiplex PCR, and TCRdb holds only the in-frame ones, with some missing. The data show approximately 200,000 clones, more than 80% seen once. Donors in Cohort 3 counted as recovered after two negative PCRs, clearance, or symptom resolution. The sample comprised PBMCs or T cells enriched from blood (not recorded which). The receptor's source is a man aged 25-40 years who had recovered from COVID-19. J is TRBJ1-4 and V is TRBV7-2; weak D call: TRBD1 (5 bases). The CDR3 here is CASSSQRGEKLFF. The DNA of the CDR3 is TGTGCCAGCAGCTCTCAAAGGGGTGAAAAACTGTTTTTT.